This entry lists 9 T cell receptor beta chains sequenced from one sample in a study of blood T cell repertoires in COVID-19. The assay was immunoSEQ multiplex PCR, and TCRdb's table has in-frame clones only and misses some. Among 20,000 to 25,000 clones listed, less than 75% were seen once. The sample taken for sequencing was peripheral blood. The receptors shown here come from a human donor in a cohort sampled during active or convalescent COVID-19.

The CDR3 loop is CAWSGRGGSYEQYF. CDR3 coding DNA: TGTGCCTGGAGTGGGAGGGGCGGATCCTACGAGCAGTACTTC. The chain joins TRBV30 to TRBJ2-7; TRBD2 is a possible D gene (6 bases). The CDR3 loop spans 14 amino acids. V lost 1 base and J 1 base, leaving 11 bases between the germline ends. Looked up from germline, CDR1 is GTSNPN and CDR2 is SVGIG (reference sequence).

The V and J genes are TRBV7-8 and TRBJ2-3; no reliable D call. V was clipped by 5 bases and J by 3 bases, with 6 bases between them. The CDR3 loop spans 12 amino acids. CDR1 and CDR2 from the germline V gene are SGHVS and FQNEAQ. The CDR3 region has the DNA TGTGCCAGCAGCCCGTATACAGATACGCAGTATTTT. Translation gives CASSPYTDTQYF.

This chain connects TRBV13 to TRBJ2-1, with unresolved D. Trimming cost V 5 bases and J 7 bases, with 6 bases left between them. This CDR3 region has 11 residues. Looked up from germline, CDR1 is PRHDT and CDR2 is FYEKMQ (reference sequence). CDR3 DNA: TGTGCCAGCAGCGAGGTGAATGAGCAGTTCTTC. Protein sequence: CASSEVNEQFF. Full variable domain (rest looked up from reference TRBV13 and TRBJ2-1): AAGVIQSPRHLIKEKRETATLKCYPIPRHDTVYWYQQGPGQDPQFLISFYEKMQSDKGSIPDRFSAQQFSDYHSELNMSSLELGDSALYFCASSEVNEQFFGPGTRLTVL.

This chain uses TRBV5-1 with TRBJ1-1, with no clear D. CDR3 length equals 14 residues. The ends were cut back, 4 bases at V and 0 bases at J, with 10 bases in the middle. From germline, CDR1 is SGHRS and CDR2 YFSETQ. CDR3 nucleotide sequence: TGCGCCAGCAGCAGAAACGAGGTGAACACTGAAGCTTTCTTT. Its translation: CASSRNEVNTEAFF.

This rearrangement joins TRBV6-6 to TRBJ1-5, with D unresolved. The CDR3 has 15 residues. Trimming left V 2 bases short and J 4 bases short, with 12 bases between. Germline V lookup: CDR1 MNHNY, CDR2 SVGAGI (reference sequence). The CDR3 loop reads CASSYDRSRNQPQHF. The CDR3 DNA reads as TGTGCCAGCAGTTACGACCGGTCCAGGAATCAGCCCCAGCATTTT.

This chain uses TRBV4-3 with TRBJ1-2, with 8 bases matching TRBD1. Germline V gives CDR1 LGHNA, CDR2 YSLEER. CDR3 size: 13 residues. Losses at the gene ends were 4 bases for V and 5 bases for J; bases not matched to a gene: 3. The CDR3 region is CASSPGQEYGYTF. In DNA, the CDR3 is TGCGCCAGCAGCCCGGGACAGGAGTATGGCTACACCTTC.

The chain joins TRBV7-2 to TRBJ2-5; 7 bases line up with TRBD2. This CDR3 comprises 15 residues. V was clipped by 7 bases and J by 4 bases; unmatched bases: 12. Germline V gives CDR1 SGHTA, CDR2 FQGNSA. For the CDR3, the DNA is TGTGCCAGCACCCTAGGGTCAGGGAGGGGAGAGACCCAGTACTTC. Translation: CASTLGSGRGETQYF. The variable domain in full, with the rest retrieved from reference TRBV7-2 and TRBJ2-5, is GAGVSQSPSNKVTEKGKDVELRCDPISGHTALYWYRQSLGQGLEFLIYFQGNSAPDKSGLPSDRFSAERTGGSVSTLTIQRTQQEDSAVYLCASTLGSGRGETQYFGPGTRLLVL.

The J gene is TRBJ1-6, the V gene TRBV21-1. TRBV21-1 is given as a pseudogene. The CDR3 covers 19 residues. CDR3 in amino acids: CASSLDGIGLLSYNSPLHF. As DNA, the CDR3 is TGTGCCAGCAGCCTGGACGGGATTGGCCTCCTCTCCTATAATTCACCCCTCCACTTT.

V is TRBV9 and J is TRBJ1-1, with D uncertain. The CDR3 sequence is 15 residues long. CDR1 and CDR2 from the germline V gene are SGDLS and YYNGEE. Between the trimmed V and J ends, which lost 4 bases and 0 bases, there was a span of 13 bases. The CDR3 DNA sequence: TGTGCCAGCAGCCCCCTTGGTAGCATGAACACTGAAGCTTTCTTT. This codes for CASSPLGSMNTEAFF.